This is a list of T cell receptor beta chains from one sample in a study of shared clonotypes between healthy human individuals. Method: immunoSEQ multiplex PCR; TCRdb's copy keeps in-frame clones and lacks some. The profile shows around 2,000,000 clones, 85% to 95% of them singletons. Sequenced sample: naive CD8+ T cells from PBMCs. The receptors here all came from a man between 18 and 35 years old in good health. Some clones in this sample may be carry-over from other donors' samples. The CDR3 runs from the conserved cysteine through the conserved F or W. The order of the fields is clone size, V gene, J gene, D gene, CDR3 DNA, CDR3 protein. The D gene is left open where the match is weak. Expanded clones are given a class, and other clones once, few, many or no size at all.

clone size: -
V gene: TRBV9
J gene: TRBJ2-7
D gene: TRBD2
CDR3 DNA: TGTGCCAGCAGTCGCAGCGGGAGGGTGAACGAGCAGTACTTC
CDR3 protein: CASSRSGRVNEQYF

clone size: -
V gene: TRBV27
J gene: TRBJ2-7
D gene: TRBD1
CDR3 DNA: TGTGCCAGCAGTTTAGCCGCCGGGACAGGGGATTACGAGCAGTACTTC
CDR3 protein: CASSLAAGTGDYEQYF

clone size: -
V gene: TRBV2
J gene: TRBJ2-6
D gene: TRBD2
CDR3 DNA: TGTGCCAGCAGGGGAGGGGCATCTGGGGCCAACGTCCTGACTTTC
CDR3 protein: CASRGGASGANVLTF

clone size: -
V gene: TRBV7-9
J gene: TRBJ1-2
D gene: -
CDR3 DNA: TGTGCCAGCAGCTCGACAGCCCTAGTGGGCTATGGCTACACCTTC
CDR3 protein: CASSSTALVGYGYTF

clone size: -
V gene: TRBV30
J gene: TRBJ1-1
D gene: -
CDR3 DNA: TGTGCCTGGAGACCGGGACTAGGGAACACTGAAGCTTTCTTT
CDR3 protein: CAWRPGLGNTEAFF

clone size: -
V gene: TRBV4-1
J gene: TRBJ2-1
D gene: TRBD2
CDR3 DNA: TGCGCCAGCAGCCCATCCTCTAGGGGAGGGCTTGTTGAGCAGTTCTTC
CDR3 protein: CASSPSSRGGLVEQFF

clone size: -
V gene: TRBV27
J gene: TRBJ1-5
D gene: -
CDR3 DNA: TGTGCCAGCAATTTAGGCCCAGGCACCGATCAGCCCCAGCATTTT
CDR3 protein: CASNLGPGTDQPQHF

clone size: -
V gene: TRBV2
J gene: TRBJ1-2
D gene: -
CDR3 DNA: TGTGCCAGCAGTGAAGCCTATGGCTACACCTTC
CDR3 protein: CASSEAYGYTF

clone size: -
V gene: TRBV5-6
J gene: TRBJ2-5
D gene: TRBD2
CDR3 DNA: TGTGCCAGCAGCGCGGGACTAGCGGGAATAGGAGAGACCCAGTACTTC
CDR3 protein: CASSAGLAGIGETQYF

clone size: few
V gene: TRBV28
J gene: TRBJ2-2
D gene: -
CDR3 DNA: TGTGCCAGCAGTTTATTGGGCGATACGAACACCGGGGAGCTGTTTTTT
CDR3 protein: CASSLLGDTNTGELFF

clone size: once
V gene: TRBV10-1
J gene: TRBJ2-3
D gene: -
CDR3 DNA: TGCGCCAGCAGTGGGGCCCGGGTTCGTGGTAGCACAGATACGCAGTATTTT
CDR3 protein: CASSGARVRGSTDTQYF

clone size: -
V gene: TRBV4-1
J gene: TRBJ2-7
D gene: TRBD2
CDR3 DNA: TGCGCCAGCAGCCAAGATCGCCTAGCGGGAGCCGAGCAGTACTTC
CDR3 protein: CASSQDRLAGAEQYF

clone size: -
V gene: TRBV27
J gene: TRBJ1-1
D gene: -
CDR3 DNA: TGTGCCAGCAGCCGTGGGGTGAACACTGAAGCTTTCTTT
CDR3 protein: CASSRGVNTEAFF

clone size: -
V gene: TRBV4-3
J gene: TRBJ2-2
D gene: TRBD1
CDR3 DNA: TGCGCCAGCAGCCAGGGGACAGGGGTCTCGACCGGGGAGCTGTTTTTT
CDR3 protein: CASSQGTGVSTGELFF

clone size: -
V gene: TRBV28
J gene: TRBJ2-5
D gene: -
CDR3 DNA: TGTGCCAGCAGATCCGCCGAAACCCAGTACTTC
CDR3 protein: CASRSAETQYF

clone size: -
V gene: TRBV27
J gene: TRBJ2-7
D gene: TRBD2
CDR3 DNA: TGTGCCAGCAGTTTGGTTCTAGCGGGAGGGACCTACGAGCAGTACTTC
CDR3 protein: CASSLVLAGGTYEQYF

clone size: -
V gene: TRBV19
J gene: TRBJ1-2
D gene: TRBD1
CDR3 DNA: TGTGCCAGTAGCTCAAACCGGGACAGGGTTAGAGATGGCTACACCTTC
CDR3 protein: CASSSNRDRVRDGYTF

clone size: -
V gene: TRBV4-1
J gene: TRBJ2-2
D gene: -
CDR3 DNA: TGCGCCAGCAGCCCTCGGATCACCGGGGAGCTGTTTTTT
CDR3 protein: CASSPRITGELFF

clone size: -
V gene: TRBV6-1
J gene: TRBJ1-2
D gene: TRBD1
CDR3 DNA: TGTGCCAGCAACGTAGGGACAGGGAACTATGGCTACACCTTC
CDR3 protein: CASNVGTGNYGYTF

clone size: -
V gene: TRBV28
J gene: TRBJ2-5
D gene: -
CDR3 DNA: TGTGCCAGCAGTTTACGCGGAGGGCAAGAGACCCAGTACTTC
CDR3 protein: CASSLRGGQETQYF

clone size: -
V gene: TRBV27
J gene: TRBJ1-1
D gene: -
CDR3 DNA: TGTGCCAGCAGTTTTGATCGTGGGGTCACTGAAGCTTTCTTT
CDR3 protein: CASSFDRGVTEAFF

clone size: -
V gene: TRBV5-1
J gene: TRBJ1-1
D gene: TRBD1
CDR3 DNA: TGCGCCAGCAGCTTGGATACAGGGGGCGCAGCTTTCTTT
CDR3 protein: CASSLDTGGAAFF

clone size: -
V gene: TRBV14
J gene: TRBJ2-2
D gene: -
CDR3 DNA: TGTGCCAGCAGCCAAGATACGGGGACATCGTGGGCCGGGGAGCTGTTTTTT
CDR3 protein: CASSQDTGTSWAGELFF

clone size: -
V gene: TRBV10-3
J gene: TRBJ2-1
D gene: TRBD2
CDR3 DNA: TGTGCCATCAGTGGGGCCCGGGGGGCCTACAATGAGCAGTTCTTC
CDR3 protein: CAISGARGAYNEQFF

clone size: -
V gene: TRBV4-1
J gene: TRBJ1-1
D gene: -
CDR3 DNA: TGCGCCAGCAGCCCCACTCTGGGAGGCGGCCCCATGACTTTT
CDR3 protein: CASSPTLGGGPMTF

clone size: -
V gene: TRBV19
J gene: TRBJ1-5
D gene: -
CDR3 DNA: TGTGCCAGTAGTATGACTGAGGATCAGCCCCAGCATTTT
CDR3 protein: CASSMTEDQPQHF

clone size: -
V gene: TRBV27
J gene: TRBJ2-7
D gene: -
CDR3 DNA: TGTGCCAGCAGCCCCGGGGCGGGCGGGGCTACGGAGCAGTACTTC
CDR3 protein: CASSPGAGGATEQYF

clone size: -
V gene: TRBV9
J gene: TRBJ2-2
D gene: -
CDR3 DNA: TGTGCCAGCAACCCAGGTCGGGGGCCCGGGGAGCTGTTTTTT
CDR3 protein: CASNPGRGPGELFF

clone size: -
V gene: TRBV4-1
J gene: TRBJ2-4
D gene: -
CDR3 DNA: TGCGCCAGCAGCCCCCCCGGGACTTCTCCTAACATTCAGTACTTC
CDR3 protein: CASSPPGTSPNIQYF

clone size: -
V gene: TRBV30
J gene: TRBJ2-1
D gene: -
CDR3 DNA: TGTGCCTGGAGTGTACGGGGCGGGACGATAGGTGACTACAATGAGCAGTTCTTC
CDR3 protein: CAWSVRGGTIGDYNEQFF

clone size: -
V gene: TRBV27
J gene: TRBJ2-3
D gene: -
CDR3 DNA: TGTGCCAGCAGTTTATTATTCAGGGCAGATACGCAGTATTTT
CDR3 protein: CASSLLFRADTQYF

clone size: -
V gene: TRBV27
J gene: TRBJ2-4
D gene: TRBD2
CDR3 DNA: TGTGCCAGCAGTCCTCTACCGGGACTAGCGGGGGTAGCCAAAAACATTCAGTACTTC
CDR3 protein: CASSPLPGLAGVAKNIQYF

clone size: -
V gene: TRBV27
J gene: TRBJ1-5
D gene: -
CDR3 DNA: TGTGCCAGCAGTCCAAGAGGGGAATATCAGCCCCAGCATTTT
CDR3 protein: CASSPRGEYQPQHF

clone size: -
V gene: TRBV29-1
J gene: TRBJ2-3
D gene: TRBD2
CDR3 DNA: TGCAGCGTTCGGGTCGGTAGCGGGAGGGCCCGCGGCACAGATACGCAGTATTTT
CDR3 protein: CSVRVGSGRARGTDTQYF

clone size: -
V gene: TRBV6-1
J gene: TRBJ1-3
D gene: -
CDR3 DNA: TGTCGGACTGGCTCTGGAAACACCATATATTTT
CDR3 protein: CRTGSGNTIYF

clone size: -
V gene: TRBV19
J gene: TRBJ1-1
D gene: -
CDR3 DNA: TGTGCCAGTAGCATACGGAGACAGCGAGCTTTCTTT
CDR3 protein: CASSIRRQRAFF

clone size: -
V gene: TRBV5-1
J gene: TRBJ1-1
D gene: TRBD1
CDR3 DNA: TGCGCCAGCAGCTTGGAAGCGTCGGACAGGGGTATCGCTGAAGCTTTCTTT
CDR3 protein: CASSLEASDRGIAEAFF

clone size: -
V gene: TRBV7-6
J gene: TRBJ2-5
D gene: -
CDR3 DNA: TGTGCCAGCAGCTATCACCAAGAGACCCAGTACTTC
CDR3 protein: CASSYHQETQYF

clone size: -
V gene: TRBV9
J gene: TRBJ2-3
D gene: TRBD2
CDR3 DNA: TGTGCCAGCAGCGTCCTGCCGGGCGGGAGCGTCCCAGATACGCAGTATTTT
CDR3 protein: CASSVLPGGSVPDTQYF

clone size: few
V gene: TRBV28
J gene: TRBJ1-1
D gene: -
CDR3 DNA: TGTGCCAGCAGTATCAGGCTTATGAACACTGAAGCTTTCTTT
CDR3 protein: CASSIRLMNTEAFF

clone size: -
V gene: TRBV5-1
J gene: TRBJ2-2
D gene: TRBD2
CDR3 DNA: TGCGCCAGCAGCTTGACTAGCGGTCCTACCGGGGAGCTGTTTTTT
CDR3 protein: CASSLTSGPTGELFF

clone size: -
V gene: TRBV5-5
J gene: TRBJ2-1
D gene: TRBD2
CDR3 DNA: TGTGCCAGCAGCTTGAGCGGGAGACCCTACAATGAGCAGTTCTTC
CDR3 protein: CASSLSGRPYNEQFF

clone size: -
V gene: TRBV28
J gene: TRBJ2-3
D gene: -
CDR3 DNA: TGTGCCAGCAGTCAACCAGGGGGCACAGATACGCAGTATTTT
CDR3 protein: CASSQPGGTDTQYF

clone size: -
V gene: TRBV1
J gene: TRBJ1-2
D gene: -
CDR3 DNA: TGCACCACAATACCCGGCGATGGCTACACCTTC
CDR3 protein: CTTIPGDGYTF

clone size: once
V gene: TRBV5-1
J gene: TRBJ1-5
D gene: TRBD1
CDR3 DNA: TGCGCCAGCAGCTCCGGACAGGGGGGTAGCAATCAGCCCCAGCATTTT
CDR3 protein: CASSSGQGGSNQPQHF

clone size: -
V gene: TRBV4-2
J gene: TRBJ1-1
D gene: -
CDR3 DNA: TGTGCCAGCAGCCAATTTATCTCGGCGAACACTGAAGCTTTCTTT
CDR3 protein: CASSQFISANTEAFF

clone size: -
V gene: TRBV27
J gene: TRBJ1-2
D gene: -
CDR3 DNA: TGTGCCAGCAGTTTAGGGGGGGCGGATGGCTACACCTTC
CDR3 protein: CASSLGGADGYTF

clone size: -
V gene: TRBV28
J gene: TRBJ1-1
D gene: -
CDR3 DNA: TGTGCCAGCAGTTTCGCCACGTGGGGTGTCACTGAAGCTTTCTTT
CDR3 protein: CASSFATWGVTEAFF

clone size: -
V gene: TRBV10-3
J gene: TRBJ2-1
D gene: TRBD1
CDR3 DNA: TGTGCCATCAGTGAGTCGGACAGGGACCAGTTCTTC
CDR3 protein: CAISESDRDQFF

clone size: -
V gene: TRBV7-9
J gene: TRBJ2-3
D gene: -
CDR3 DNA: TGTGCCAGCAGCTTAGACCCAGGGGTAAAGATGTATACAGATACGCAGTATTTT
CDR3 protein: CASSLDPGVKMYTDTQYF

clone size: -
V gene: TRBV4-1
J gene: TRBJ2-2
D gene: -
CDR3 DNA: TGCGCCAGCAGCCAAGGGACCAGTTGGACCGGGGAGCTGTTTTTT
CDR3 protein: CASSQGTSWTGELFF

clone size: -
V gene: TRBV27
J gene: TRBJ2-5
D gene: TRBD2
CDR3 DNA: TGTGCCAGCCAAAGACTAGCGGGGGATGGAGAGACCCAGTACTTC
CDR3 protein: CASQRLAGDGETQYF